This T cell receptor beta chain was captured in a study of blood T cells in healthy people across ages (dated by TCRdb to the mid-2010s). For the study in its entirety: In model experiments, roughly one uniquely barcoded TCR beta cDNA molecule per two T cells was captured by template switching. Age-related changes in TCR beta repertoire diversity were measured in the study by deep sequencing normalized with unique cDNA molecular identifiers. The donors were split into four age groups: young (average 16 years), middle-aged (about 40), aged (more than 55) and long-lived (under 85). To avoid experimental bias, donors of different ages were spread randomly across the sequencing lanes. The study analyzed two additional independent replicas of 1 million unique cDNA reads from the same blood draw for two donors, one aged 18 to 30 and one aged 80 or older.

About this clonotype itself: Its antigen specificity is not known. One base away there is no much larger clone; base qualities are not given.

The approximately 41 donors, aged 6 to 90 years, were systemically healthy Caucasian individuals from Russia. Around 9.8 milliliters of peripheral blood were collected from each donor into EDTA-treated Vacutainer tubes. Ficoll-Paque density-gradient centrifugation was used to isolate PBMCs, with at least 6 million obtained per sample. Trizol reagent was used to extract total RNA from PBMCs, with at least 6 micrograms per sample. For every donor, an aliquot of PBMCs went through flow cytometry to measure the percentages of naive CD45RAhigh/CD27high T cells. Trimming leaves V shorter by 4 bases and J shorter by 0 bases, with the junction holding 5 bases beyond the gene matches. Reading the germline V gene (reference sequence) gives CDR1 LGHDT and CDR2 YNNKEL. The CDR3 goes from the cysteine to the phenylalanine over 16 residues. Only the CDR3 portion is preserved as DNA: 48 bases, with reading frame beginning at the first base.

Libraries were built with 5' RACE. The reads were generated on an Illumina HiSeq 2500. A second PCR of about 6 to 11 cycles was run with a J-beta primer mix and a sample-barcoded 5' primer. A unique molecular identifier was introduced onto each TCR beta cDNA molecule by a template-switch 5' adaptor carrying 12 random nucleotides. Each sample yielded at least 3 million CDR3-containing paired-end reads. First-strand cDNA synthesis was performed from all RNA using the Mint cDNA synthesis kit, with priming by a TRBC-specific oligonucleotide. After uracil-DNA glycosylase treatment, a first 18-cycle PCR used universal primers M1SS and BC2_uni_R on all cDNA. On the authors' methods: Normalization of each sample was performed by random selection of 1 million high-quality reads, each carrying a distinct molecular identifier. Reads sharing molecular identifiers were discarded rather than binned into consensus sequences. MiTCR, run with a Q25 quality threshold and the strictest error-elimination algorithm, handled CDR3 identification, clonotype clustering and error correction. A nonparametric unseen species model with Euler transformation was used to estimate a lower bound on total TCR beta diversity. TCRdb reprocessing: public reads trimmed at Q25 with fastp, clones called with MiXCR, in-frame beta chains kept. Every entry covers one CDR3 protein and lists the most common genes and DNA from its rows. The V and J calls shown here were made by TCRdb, not taken from the authors' results. The table for this sample lists some 730,000 distinct CDR3 sequences; over 20% of them were counted only once. 20% to 25% of the sample comes from the top ten.

Here is what the overall study found, with its caveats: Observed TCR beta diversity per million T cells fell roughly linearly with age, and a significant reduction was already apparent by age around 40. Conclusive comparison of naive and antigen-experienced compartments was prevented by the profiling of bulk unsorted PBMCs. Donor CMV infection status was unknown, potentially confounding age-related changes in expanded clonotypes. Compared with the aged group, the long-lived group had more naive CD4+ T cells, fewer expanded clones and increased TCR diversity, a pattern suggesting age selection. Estimates of total diversity from one million sequenced T cells were regarded as lower bounds and underestimates. There was a strong correlation between observed TCR beta diversity and the percentage of naive T cells measured by flow cytometry.

Sequenced: blood. This receptor chain uses TRBV3-1 and TRBJ2-2; 7 central nucleotides agree with TRBD1. The TCR originated in a man in his 70s in good health. The base sequence is TGTGCCAGCAGCCGGACAGGTCTATCGAACACCGGGGAGCTGTTTTTT. This codes for CASSRTGLSNTGELFF.